This T cell receptor (beta chain) was profiled in a study of beta chain features in type 1 diabetes. Findings and limits, study-wide: The study found that naive, central memory and Treg TCRB repertoires appeared more similar in patients than in healthy donors. All four CD4+ subsets from Type 1 diabetes patients carried moderately but significantly shorter TCRB CDR3s.

The sample holds many counts of this clone. Its antigen is not known. Every isolated RNA sample was fully reverse transcribed, so sequencing captured expressed TCRB transcripts. The repertoire was sequenced with immunoSEQ multiplex PCR; TCRdb's copy has only in-frame clones and lacks some. Here the sample spans 300,000 to 350,000 clones, 9.3% being singletons. Populations isolated by sorting all had purity greater than 95%. This CDR3 has 16 residues. CDR1 and CDR2 from the germline V gene are LGHNA and YSLEER. J gave up 3 bases and V 0 bases, and 4 bases lay outside the gene matches. This TCR was recovered from a man aged 25-45 years with type 1 diabetes. Sequencing was carried out using central memory CD4+ T cells from blood. The chain links TRBV4-3 to TRBJ1-2; TRBD1 matches 10 bases. CDR3 in amino acids: CASSQDGTGEDYGYTF. The CDR3 region has the DNA TGCGCCAGCAGCCAAGATGGGACAGGGGAAGACTATGGCTACACCTTC.